This TCR beta chain was captured by sequencing in a study of blood T cell repertoires in COVID-19. Study context: Samples taken during acute and convalescent COVID-19 were collected in the United States, Italy and Spain. Sample material is recorded as cDNA or gDNA derived from T cells, B-cell-depleted T cells, or PBMCs.

CDR3 length: 14 amino acids. Between the trimmed V and J ends, which lost 1 base and 2 bases, there was a span of 8 bases. From germline, CDR1 is LGHDT and CDR2 YNNKEL (reference sequence). Authors' data handling: Cell counts per sample came from amplifying reference gene primers. Libraries were prepared by immunoSEQ multiplex PCR; TCRdb keeps only in-frame clonotypes and omits some of them. V and J calls and clone size follow that table, whereas D and trimming were derived from the DNA. The table records 60,000 to 85,000 clones, approximately 80% of them present only once. The material sequenced was peripheral blood. The chain couples TRBV3-1 (or the pseudogene TRBV3-2) to TRBJ1-1, with D unresolved. The clonotype comes from a human donor in a cohort sampled during active COVID-19. This chain's CDR3 is CASSQVAGNTEAFF. The DNA of the CDR3 is TGTGCCAGCAGCCAAGTCGCGGGCAACACTGAAGCTTTCTTT.